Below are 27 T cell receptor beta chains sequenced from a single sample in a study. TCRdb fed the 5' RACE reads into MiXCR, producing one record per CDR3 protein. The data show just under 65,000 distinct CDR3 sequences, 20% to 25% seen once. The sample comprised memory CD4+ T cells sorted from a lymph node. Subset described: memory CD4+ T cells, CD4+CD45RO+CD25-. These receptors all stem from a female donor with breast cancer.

The CDR3 DNA sequence: TGTGCCAGCAGCCCCCGACAGGACGTAGGAAAACTGTTTTTT. Encoded protein: CASSPRQDVGKLFF. The chain is built from TRBV7-6 and TRBJ1-4; possibly TRBD1 for D (6 bases). Germline V gene lookup returns CDR1 SGHVS and CDR2 FNYEAQ. This CDR3 has 14 amino acids. V was clipped by 5 bases and J by 10 bases, with 17 bases between them.

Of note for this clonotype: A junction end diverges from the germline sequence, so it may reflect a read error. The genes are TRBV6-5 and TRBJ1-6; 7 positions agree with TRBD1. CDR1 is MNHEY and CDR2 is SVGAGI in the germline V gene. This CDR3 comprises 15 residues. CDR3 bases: TGTGTCAGCAGCCGCGGCGGCCAGGGGGATTCACCCCTCCACTTT. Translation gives CVSSRGGQGDSPLHF.

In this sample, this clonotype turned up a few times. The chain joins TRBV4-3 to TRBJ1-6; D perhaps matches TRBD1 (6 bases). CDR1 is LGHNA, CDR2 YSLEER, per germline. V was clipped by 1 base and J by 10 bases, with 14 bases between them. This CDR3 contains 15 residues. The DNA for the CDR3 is TGCGCCAGCAGCCAAGGTATAGGGGGACGATCACCCCTCCACTTT. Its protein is CASSQGIGGRSPLHF.

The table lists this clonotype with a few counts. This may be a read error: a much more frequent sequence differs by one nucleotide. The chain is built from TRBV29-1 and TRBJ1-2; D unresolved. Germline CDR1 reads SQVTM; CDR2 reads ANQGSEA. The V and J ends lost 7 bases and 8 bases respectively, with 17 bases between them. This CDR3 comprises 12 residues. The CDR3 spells CSAAAGGNGYTF. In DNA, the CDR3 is TGCAGCGCTGCGGCTGGAGGGAACGGCTACACCTTC.

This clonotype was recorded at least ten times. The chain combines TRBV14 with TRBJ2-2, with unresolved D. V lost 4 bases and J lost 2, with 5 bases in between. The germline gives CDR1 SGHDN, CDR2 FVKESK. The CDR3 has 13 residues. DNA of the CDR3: TGTGCCAGCAGCCCATTAAACACCGGGGAGCTGTTTTTT. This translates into CASSPLNTGELFF.

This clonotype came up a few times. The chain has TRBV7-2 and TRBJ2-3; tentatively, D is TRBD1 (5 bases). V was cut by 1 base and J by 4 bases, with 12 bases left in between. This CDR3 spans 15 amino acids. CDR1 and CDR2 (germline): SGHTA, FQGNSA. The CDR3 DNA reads TGTGCCAGCAGCTTAGAGGGGCACTATTCAGATACGCAGTATTTT. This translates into CASSLEGHYSDTQYF.

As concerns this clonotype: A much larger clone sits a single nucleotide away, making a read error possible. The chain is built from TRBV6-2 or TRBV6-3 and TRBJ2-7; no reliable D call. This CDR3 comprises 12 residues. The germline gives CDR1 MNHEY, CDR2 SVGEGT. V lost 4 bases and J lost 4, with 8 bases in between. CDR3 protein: CASSFRSYEQYF. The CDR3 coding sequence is TGTGCCAGCAGTTTCCGGTCATACGAGCAGTACTTC.

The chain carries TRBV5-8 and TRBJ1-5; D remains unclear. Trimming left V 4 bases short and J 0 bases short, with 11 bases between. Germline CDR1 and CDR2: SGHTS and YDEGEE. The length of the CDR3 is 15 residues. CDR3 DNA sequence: TGTGCCAGCAGCGGAAGGGAGTATAGCAATCAGCCCCAGCATTTT. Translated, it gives CASSGREYSNQPQHF. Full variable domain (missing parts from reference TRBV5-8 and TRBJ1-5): EAGVTQSPTHLIKTRGQQATLRCSPISGHTSVYWYQQALGLGLQFLLWYDEGEERNRGNFPPRFSGRQFPNYSSELNVNALELEDSALYLCASSGREYSNQPQHFGDGTRLSIL.

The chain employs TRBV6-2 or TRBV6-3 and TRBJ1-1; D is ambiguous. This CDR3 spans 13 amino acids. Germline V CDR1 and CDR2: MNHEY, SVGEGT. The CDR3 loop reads CVTHGAMNTEAFF. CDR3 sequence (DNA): TGTGTCACCCACGGCGCCATGAACACTGAAGCTTTCTTT.

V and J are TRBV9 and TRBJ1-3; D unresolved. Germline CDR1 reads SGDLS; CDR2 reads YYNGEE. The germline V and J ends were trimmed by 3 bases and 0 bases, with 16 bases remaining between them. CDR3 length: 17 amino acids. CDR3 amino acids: CASSGRIARDSGNTIYF. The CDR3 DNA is TGTGCCAGCAGCGGACGGATCGCAAGGGACTCTGGAAACACCATATATTTT.

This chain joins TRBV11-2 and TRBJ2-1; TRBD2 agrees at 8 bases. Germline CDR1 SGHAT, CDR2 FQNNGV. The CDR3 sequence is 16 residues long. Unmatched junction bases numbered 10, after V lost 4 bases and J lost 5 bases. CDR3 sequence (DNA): TGTGCCAGCAGCTCCTTAGCGGGGCGGGAGAACAATGAGCAGTTCTTC. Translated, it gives CASSSLAGRENNEQFF.

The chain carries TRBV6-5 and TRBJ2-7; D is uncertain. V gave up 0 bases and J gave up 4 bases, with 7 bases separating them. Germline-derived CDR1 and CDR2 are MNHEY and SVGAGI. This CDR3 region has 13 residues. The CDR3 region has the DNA TGTGCCAGCAGTTACTCGGTCGGTTACGAGCAGTACTTC. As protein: CASSYSVGYEQYF.

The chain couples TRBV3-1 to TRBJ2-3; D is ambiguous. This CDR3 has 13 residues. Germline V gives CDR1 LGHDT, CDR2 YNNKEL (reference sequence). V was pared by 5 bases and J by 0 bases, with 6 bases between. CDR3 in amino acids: CASSEPSTDTQYF. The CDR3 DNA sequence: TGTGCCAGCAGCGAGCCCAGCACAGATACGCAGTATTTT.

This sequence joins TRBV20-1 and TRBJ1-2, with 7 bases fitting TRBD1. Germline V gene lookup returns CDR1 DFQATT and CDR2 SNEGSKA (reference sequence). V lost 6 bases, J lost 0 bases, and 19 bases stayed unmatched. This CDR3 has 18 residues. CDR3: CSAKVTTKSGTANYGYTF. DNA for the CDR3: TGCAGTGCCAAAGTCACAACGAAATCCGGGACAGCTAACTATGGCTACACCTTC.

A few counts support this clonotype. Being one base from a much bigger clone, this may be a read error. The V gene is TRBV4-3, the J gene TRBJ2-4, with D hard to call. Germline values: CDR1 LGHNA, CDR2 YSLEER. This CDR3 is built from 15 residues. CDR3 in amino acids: CASNQVWEVKNIQYF. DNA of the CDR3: TGCGCCAGCAACCAAGTATGGGAAGTCAAAAACATTCAGTACTTC.

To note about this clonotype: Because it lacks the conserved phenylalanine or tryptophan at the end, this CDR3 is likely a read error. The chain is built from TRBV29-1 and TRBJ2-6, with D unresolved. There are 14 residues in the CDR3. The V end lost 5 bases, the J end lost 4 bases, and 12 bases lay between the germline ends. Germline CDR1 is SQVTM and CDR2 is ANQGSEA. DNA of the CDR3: TGCAGCGTTCGAACAACCGCCGGGGCCAACGTCCTGACTTGC. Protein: CSVRTTAGANVLTC.

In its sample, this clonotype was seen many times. The CDR3 loop reads CAENHRGLSSYNSPLHF. In nucleotides, the CDR3 is TGTGCCGAAAACCACCGGGGACTTAGCTCCTATAATTCACCCCTCCACTTT. This chain uses TRBV6-5 with TRBJ1-6, with D perhaps TRBD1 (5 bases). The CDR3 is 17 amino acids. The V gene's germline CDR1 is MNHEY and CDR2 SVGAGI. V was shortened by 11 bases and J by 0 bases, with 20 bases between the two germline ends.

This CDR3 is CASGLQGNVRNTEAFF. In nucleotides, the CDR3 is TGTGCTAGTGGTTTACAGGGGAACGTTCGGAACACTGAAGCTTTCTTT. The gene calls are TRBV12-5 and TRBJ1-1; 7 bases fit TRBD1. V was pared by 3 bases and J by 1 base, with 8 bases of the junction left unmatched. CDR3 length: 16 amino acids. Germline CDR1 is LGHNT and CDR2 is FRNRAP.

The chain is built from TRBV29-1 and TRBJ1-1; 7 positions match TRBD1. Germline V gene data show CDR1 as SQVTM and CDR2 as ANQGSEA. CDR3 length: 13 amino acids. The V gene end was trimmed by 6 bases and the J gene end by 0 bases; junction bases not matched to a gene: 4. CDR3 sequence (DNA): TGCAGCGTGCGTGGACAGGTGAACACTGAAGCTTTCTTT. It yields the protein CSVRGQVNTEAFF. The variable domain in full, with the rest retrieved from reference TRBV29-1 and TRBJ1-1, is SAVISQKPSRDICQRGTSLTIQCQVDSQVTMMFWYRQQPGQSLTLIATANQGSEATYESGFVIDKFPISRPNLTFSTLTVSNMSPEDSSIYLCSVRGQVNTEAFFGQGTRLTVV.

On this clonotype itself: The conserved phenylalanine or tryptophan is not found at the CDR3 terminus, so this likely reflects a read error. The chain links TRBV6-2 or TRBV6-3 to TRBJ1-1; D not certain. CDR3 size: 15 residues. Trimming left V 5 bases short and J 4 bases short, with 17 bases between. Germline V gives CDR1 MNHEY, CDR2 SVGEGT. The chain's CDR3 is CASSKRRTPSTEAFL. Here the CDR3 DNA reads TGTGCCAGCAGTAAGAGACGGACTCCTAGCACTGAAGCTTTCTTA.

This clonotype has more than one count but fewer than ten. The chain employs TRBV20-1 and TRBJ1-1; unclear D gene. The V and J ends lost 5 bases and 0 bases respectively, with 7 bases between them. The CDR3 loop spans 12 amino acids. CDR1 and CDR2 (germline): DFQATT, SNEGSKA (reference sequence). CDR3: CSAPGLNTEAFF. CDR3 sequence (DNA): TGCAGTGCTCCGGGCCTGAACACTGAAGCTTTCTTT.

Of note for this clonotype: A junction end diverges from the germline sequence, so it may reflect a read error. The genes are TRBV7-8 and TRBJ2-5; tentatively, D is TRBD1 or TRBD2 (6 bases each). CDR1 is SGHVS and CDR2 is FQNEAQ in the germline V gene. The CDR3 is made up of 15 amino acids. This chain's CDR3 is CASSSRRGVQGTQYF. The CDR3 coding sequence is TGTGCCAGCAGCTCCCGGAGGGGGGTCCAAGGGACCCAGTACTTC.

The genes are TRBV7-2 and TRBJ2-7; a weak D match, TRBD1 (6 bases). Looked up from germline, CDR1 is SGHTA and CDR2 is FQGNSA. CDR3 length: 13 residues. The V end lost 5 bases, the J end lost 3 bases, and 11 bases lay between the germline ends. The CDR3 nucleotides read TGTGCCAGCAGCCGGACAGCTTTCTACGAGCAGTACTTC. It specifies CASSRTAFYEQYF.

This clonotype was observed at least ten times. CDR3 in DNA: TGTGCCAGCAGCTCAAACAGGGGGCGCGGCTACACCTTC. The encoded protein is CASSSNRGRGYTF. The chain joins TRBV12-3 or TRBV12-4 to TRBJ1-2; 9 bases map to TRBD1. The CDR3 has 13 amino acids. With V trimmed by 6 bases and J by 8 bases, 7 bases remained unmatched.

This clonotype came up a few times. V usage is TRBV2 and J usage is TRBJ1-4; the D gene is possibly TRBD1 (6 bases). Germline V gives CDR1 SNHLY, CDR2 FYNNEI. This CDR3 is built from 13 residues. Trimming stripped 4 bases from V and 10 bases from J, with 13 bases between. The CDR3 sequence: CASSAQGVGKLFF. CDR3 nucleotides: TGTGCCAGCAGTGCACAGGGAGTAGGAAAACTGTTTTTT.

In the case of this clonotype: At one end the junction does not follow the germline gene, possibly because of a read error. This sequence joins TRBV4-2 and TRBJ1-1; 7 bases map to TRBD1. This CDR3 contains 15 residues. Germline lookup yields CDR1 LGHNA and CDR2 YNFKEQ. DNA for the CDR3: TGTGCCAGCGGCCAAGAGCCAGGGGGTACCACTGAAGCTTTCTTT. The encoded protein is CASGQEPGGTTEAFF.

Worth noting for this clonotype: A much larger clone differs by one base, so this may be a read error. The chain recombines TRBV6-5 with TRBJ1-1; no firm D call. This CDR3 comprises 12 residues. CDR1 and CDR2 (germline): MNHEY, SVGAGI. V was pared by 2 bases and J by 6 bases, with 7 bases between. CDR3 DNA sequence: TGTGCCAGCAGTTACGATGGAGCTGAAGCTTTCTTT. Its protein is CASSYDGAEAFF.